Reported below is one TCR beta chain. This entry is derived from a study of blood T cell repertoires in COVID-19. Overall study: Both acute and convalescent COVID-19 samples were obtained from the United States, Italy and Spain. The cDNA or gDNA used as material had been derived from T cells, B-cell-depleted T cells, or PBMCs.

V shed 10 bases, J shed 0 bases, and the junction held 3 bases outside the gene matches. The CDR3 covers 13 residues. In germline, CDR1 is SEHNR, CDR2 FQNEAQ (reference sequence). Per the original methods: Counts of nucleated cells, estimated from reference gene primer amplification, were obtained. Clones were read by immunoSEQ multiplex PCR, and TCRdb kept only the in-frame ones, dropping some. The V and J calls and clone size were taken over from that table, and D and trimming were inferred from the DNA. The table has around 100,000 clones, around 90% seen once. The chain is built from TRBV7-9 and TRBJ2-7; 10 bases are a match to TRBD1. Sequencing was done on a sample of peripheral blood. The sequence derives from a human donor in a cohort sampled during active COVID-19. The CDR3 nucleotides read TGTGCCACCCGGACAGGGGGCTCCTACGAGCAGTACTTC. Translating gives CATRTGGSYEQYF. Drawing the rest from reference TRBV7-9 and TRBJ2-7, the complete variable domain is DTGVSQNPRHKITKRGQNVTFRCDPISEHNRLYWYRQTLGQGPEFLTYFQNEAQLEKSRLLSDRFSAERPKGSFSTLEIQRTEQGDSAMYLCATRTGGSYEQYFGPGTRLTVT.